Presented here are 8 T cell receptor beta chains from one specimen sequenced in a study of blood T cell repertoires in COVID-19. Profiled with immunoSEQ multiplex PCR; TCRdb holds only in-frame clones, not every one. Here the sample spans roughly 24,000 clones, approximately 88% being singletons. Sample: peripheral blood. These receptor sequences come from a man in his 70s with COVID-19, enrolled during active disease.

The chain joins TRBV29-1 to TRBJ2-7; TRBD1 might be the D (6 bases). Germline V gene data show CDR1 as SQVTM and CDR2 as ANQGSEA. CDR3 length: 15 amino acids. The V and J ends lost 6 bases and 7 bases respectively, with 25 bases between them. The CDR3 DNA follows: TGCAGCGTCCAATCTTCTGGGGGACAAAGAAGGGAGCAGTACTTC. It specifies CSVQSSGGQRREQYF.

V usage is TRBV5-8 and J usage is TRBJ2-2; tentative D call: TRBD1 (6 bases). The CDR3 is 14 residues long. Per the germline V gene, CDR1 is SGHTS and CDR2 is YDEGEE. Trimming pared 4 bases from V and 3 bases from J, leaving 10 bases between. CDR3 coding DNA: TGTGCCAGCAGCCCGGGACAAGACACCGGGGAGCTGTTTTTT. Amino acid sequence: CASSPGQDTGELFF.

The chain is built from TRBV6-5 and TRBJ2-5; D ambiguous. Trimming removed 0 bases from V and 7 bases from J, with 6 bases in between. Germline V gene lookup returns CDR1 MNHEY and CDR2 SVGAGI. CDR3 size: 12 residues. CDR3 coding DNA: TGTGCCAGCAGTTACTCAGTCGGGACCCAGTACTTC. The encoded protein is CASSYSVGTQYF.

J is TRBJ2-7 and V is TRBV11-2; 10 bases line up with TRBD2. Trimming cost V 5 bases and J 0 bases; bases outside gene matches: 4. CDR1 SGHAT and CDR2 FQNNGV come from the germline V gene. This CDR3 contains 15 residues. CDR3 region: CASSTLAGFSYEQYF. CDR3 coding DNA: TGTGCCAGCAGCACACTAGCGGGGTTCTCCTACGAGCAGTACTTC. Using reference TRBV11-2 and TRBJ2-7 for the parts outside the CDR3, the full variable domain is EAGVAQSPRYKIIEKRQSVAFWCNPISGHATLYWYQQILGQGPKLLIQFQNNGVVDDSQLPKDRFSAERLKGVDSTLKIQPAKLEDSAVYLCASSTLAGFSYEQYFGPGTRLTVT.

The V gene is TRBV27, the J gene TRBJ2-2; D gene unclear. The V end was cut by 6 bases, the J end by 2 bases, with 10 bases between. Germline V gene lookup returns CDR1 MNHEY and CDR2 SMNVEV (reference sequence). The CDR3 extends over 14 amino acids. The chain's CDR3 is CASSQSGNTGELFF. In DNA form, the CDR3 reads TGTGCCAGCAGCCAATCAGGAAACACCGGGGAGCTGTTTTTT.

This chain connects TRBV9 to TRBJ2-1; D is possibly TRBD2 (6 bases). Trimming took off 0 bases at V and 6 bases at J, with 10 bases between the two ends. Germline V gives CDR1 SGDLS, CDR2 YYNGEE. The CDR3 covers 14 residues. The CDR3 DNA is TGTGCCAGCAGCGTAGGAGGCGGGGTCAATGAGCAGTTCTTC. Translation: CASSVGGGVNEQFF.

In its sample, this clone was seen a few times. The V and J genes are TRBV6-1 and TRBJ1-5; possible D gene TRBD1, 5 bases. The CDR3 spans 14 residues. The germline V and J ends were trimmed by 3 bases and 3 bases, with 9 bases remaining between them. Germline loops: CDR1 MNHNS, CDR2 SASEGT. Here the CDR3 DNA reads TGTGCCAGCAGTGACCACAGGAACAATCAGCCCCAGCATTTT. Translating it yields CASSDHRNNQPQHF.

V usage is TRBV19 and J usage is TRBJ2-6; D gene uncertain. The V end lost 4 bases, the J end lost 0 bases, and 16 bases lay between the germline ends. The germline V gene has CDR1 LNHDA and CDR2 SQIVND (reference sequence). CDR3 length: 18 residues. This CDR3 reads CASSNPAATYSGANVLTF. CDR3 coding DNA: TGTGCCAGTAGTAATCCGGCGGCAACCTACTCTGGGGCCAACGTCCTGACTTTC.